This T cell receptor beta chain was captured by sequencing in a study of regulatory T cells in long-lasting Graves disease. Indicated time point: newly diagnosed GD, antithyroid drugs for less than 3 months. TCR sequences were obtained from RNA taken from PBMCs. TCR beta libraries were built with iRepertoire HTBI primers and Arm-PCR of CDR3 regions. MiXCR, run by TCRdb on the multiplex PCR reads, gives a single entry per CDR3 protein. The sample has roughly 350,000 distinct CDR3 sequences, over 15% seen once; the top ten hold roughly 29%. This clonotype has ten or more counts. Its antigen is as yet unknown. Overall study results and limits: With a small sample size, accuracy may have been reduced.

In addition, the sample was reused for a study of T cells in Graves' hyperthyroidism and ophthalmopathy.

This clonotype was sampled from a man between 35 and 55 years old with Graves disease. Sample: peripheral blood mononuclear cells (PBMCs), taken at new diagnosis, from a patient treated with antithyroid drugs.

Written as DNA, the CDR3 is TGTGCCAGCAGTGAATTGAGAGTATGGGGGAGCTCCTATAATTCACCCCTCCACTTT. Its protein is CASSELRVWGSSYNSPLHF. The chain recombines TRBV12-3 or TRBV12-4 with TRBJ1-6; D perhaps matches TRBD1 (5 bases). CDR3 length: 19 residues. V dropped 5 bases and J dropped 0 bases, with 20 bases sitting between them.